Below are 24 T cell receptor beta chains sequenced from a single sample in a study of cytomegalovirus exposure and HLA in healthy donors. Researchers ran the PCR with 60 Vbeta and 13 Jbeta primers. Data came from immunoSEQ multiplex PCR; TCRdb stores just in-frame clones and leaves some out. The sample lists under 200,000 clones, 82% seen once, with roughly 1.6% in the top ten. What was sequenced was PBMCs. The receptors shown here come from a girl aged 10 to 17 in good health and CMV-seropositive.

This clone has just a few counts. The chain couples TRBV30 to TRBJ2-1, with D unresolved. The CDR3 extends over 14 amino acids. Per the germline V gene, CDR1 is GTSNPN and CDR2 is SVGIG (reference sequence). The V gene lost 7 bases and the J gene lost 3 bases, with 16 bases spanning the gap. CDR3 in DNA: TGTGCCTCCTGCTTCATAGTACTCTACAATGAGCAGTTCTTC. Its protein product is CASCFIVLYNEQFF.

This chain links TRBV5-1 with TRBJ2-7; 7 bases match TRBD1. V shed 4 bases, J shed 1 base, and the junction held 8 bases outside the gene matches. The CDR3 is made up of 15 amino acids. The germline V gene encodes CDR1 SGHRS and CDR2 YFSETQ. The CDR3 is CASSPMTGPSYEQYF. CDR3 DNA sequence: TGCGCCAGCAGCCCCATGACAGGGCCTTCCTACGAGCAGTACTTC.

This clone appeared a single time. The V call is TRBV15, the J call TRBJ1-4; D gene unclear. CDR1 LNHNV and CDR2 YYDKDF come from the germline V gene (reference sequence). V shed 0 bases and J shed 10 bases, with 18 bases lying between them. This CDR3 is 16 amino acids long. The CDR3 sequence is CATSRDRGSSSGKLFF. For the CDR3, the DNA is TGTGCCACCAGCAGAGATCGCGGGTCCTCAAGTGGAAAACTGTTTTTT.

The V gene is TRBV19, the J gene TRBJ1-1; D is uncertain. There are 12 residues in the CDR3. Germline-derived CDR1 and CDR2 are LNHDA and SQIVND (reference sequence). V shed 7 bases and J shed 4 bases, with 10 bases lying between them. The CDR3 DNA reads as TGTGCCAGTAAGGGCGAGGGCACTGAAGCTTTCTTT. Translation: CASKGEGTEAFF.

This rearrangement joins TRBV6-1 to TRBJ2-3; D possibly corresponds to TRBD2 (6 bases). Germline CDR1 MNHNS, CDR2 SASEGT. The CDR3 sequence is 15 residues long. V was pared by 4 bases and J by 2 bases, with 13 bases between. This CDR3 is CASSAQRADTDTQYF. CDR3 DNA sequence: TGTGCCAGCAGTGCCCAGCGGGCGGACACAGATACGCAGTATTTT.

The V and J genes are TRBV19 and TRBJ1-4, with 8 nucleotides matching TRBD1. V was clipped by 9 bases and J by 5 bases; unmatched bases: 23. The germline V gene has CDR1 LNHDA and CDR2 SQIVND (reference sequence). CDR3 length: 19 residues. CDR3 loop: CASPTVRRQGTSLNEKLFF. DNA of the CDR3: TGTGCCAGCCCGACCGTCCGTAGACAGGGGACTTCGTTGAATGAAAAACTGTTTTTT.

The rearrangement uses TRBV6-6 and TRBJ2-5; 10 bases map to TRBD2. V shed 4 bases and J 0 bases; nucleotides not matched to a gene: 5. Germline loops: CDR1 MNHNY, CDR2 SVGAGI (reference sequence). The CDR3 length is 16 residues. The CDR3 loop is CASSWYGLADQETQYF. The CDR3 DNA follows: TGTGCCAGCAGTTGGTATGGACTAGCGGACCAAGAGACCCAGTACTTC.

This sequence joins TRBV5-1 and TRBJ1-1; no firm D call. Germline CDR1 reads SGHRS; CDR2 reads YFSETQ. V was cut by 7 bases and J by 3 bases, with 13 bases left in between. The CDR3 has 13 residues. CDR3 sequence: CASFASPDTEAFF. The CDR3 nucleotides read TGCGCCAGCTTCGCAAGTCCGGACACTGAAGCTTTCTTT.

The chain employs TRBV10-3 and TRBJ2-2, with TRBD2 identical over 10 bases. Per the germline V gene, CDR1 is ENHRY and CDR2 is SYGVKD. This CDR3 region has 17 residues. The J segment lost 2 bases and the V segment lost 6 bases, leaving 9 bases of the junction unmatched. The CDR3 is CAIRANLAGVNTGELFF. The DNA for the CDR3 is TGTGCCATCAGGGCAAATCTAGCGGGGGTTAACACCGGGGAGCTGTTTTTT.

CDR3 nucleotide sequence: TGTGCCAGCAGCTGGGGCGATACCTCCCAGTACTTC. This encodes CASSWGDTSQYF. The rearrangement links TRBV7-9 to TRBJ2-5, with D perhaps matching TRBD1 (5 bases). The germline CDR1 and CDR2 sequences are SEHNR and FQNEAQ (reference sequence). The V end was cut by 4 bases, the J end by 9 bases, with 12 bases between. This CDR3 has 12 residues.

This chain joins TRBV6-1 and TRBJ2-1, with 7 bases matching TRBD2. The CDR3 covers 16 residues. The trim removed 1 base at V and 3 bases at J, leaving 6 bases unmatched. The germline gives CDR1 MNHNS, CDR2 SASEGT. CDR3 nucleotide sequence: TGTGCCAGCAGTGAAGGATCCAGCGGGGACTACAATGAGCAGTTCTTC. This sequence encodes CASSEGSSGDYNEQFF.

This clone was observed a few times. Additional DNA sequences in this sample encode the identical CDR3. In DNA form, the CDR3 reads TGTGCCAGCTCACCGGGACAGATGAACACTGAAGCTTTCTTT. Translated, it gives CASSPGQMNTEAFF. V usage is TRBV18 and J usage is TRBJ1-1; TRBD1 matches 7 bases. The junction had 1 base not matched to a gene; V was cut back by 3 bases and J by 0 bases. The CDR3 has 14 amino acids. The V gene's germline CDR1 is KGHSH and CDR2 LQKENI.

The chain carries TRBV4-1 and TRBJ1-5; perhaps TRBD1 as D (5 bases). CDR3 length equals 15 residues. Trimming shortened V by 1 base and J by 7 bases, and 14 bases separated the two germline ends. CDR1 is MGHRA and CDR2 is YSYEKL in the germline V gene. CDR3 protein: CASSQVGQGNQPQHF. In DNA form, the CDR3 reads TGCGCCAGCAGCCAAGTGGGCCAGGGTAACCAGCCCCAGCATTTT.

The chain recombines TRBV5-6 with TRBJ2-2; D is possibly TRBD2 (5 bases). V shed 5 bases and J shed 3 bases, with 20 bases lying between them. The CDR3 is 17 residues long. Germline lookup yields CDR1 SGHDT and CDR2 YYEEEE. CDR3 region: CASSYFSGNQDTGELFF. As DNA, the CDR3 is TGTGCCAGCAGTTATTTTTCCGGGAACCAAGACACCGGGGAGCTGTTTTTT.

This rearrangement joins TRBV29-1 to TRBJ2-7; 10 positions agree with TRBD2. CDR1 is SQVTM, CDR2 ANQGSEA, per germline. There are 13 residues in the CDR3. V lost 4 bases, J lost 4 bases, and 4 bases stayed unmatched. CDR3 in amino acids: CSVGTSGLYEQYF. CDR3 DNA sequence: TGCAGCGTTGGGACTAGCGGCTTATACGAGCAGTACTTC.

This sequence joins TRBV28 and TRBJ1-1, with 9 bases matching TRBD1. Germline V gene sequence: CDR1 MDHEN, CDR2 SYDVKM. The CDR3 runs to 16 residues. Trimming cost V 4 bases and J 1 base; bases outside gene matches: 7. CDR3 DNA sequence: TGTGCCAGCAGTTCGGGACAGGGACGGGGGAACACTGAAGCTTTCTTT. Translating gives CASSSGQGRGNTEAFF.

The rearrangement uses TRBV7-9 and TRBJ1-2; D ambiguous. Deletions cut 8 bases from V and 0 bases from J, with 19 bases between. The CDR3 has 16 amino acids. CDR1 and CDR2 (germline): SEHNR, FQNEAQ (reference sequence). The CDR3, as DNA: TGTGCCAGCTTTGGAACAGTTCCCAAAGCTAACTATGGCTACACCTTC. Protein product: CASFGTVPKANYGYTF.

The chain carries TRBV28 and TRBJ2-5; TRBD2 aligns across 14 bases. This CDR3 spans 17 amino acids. V trimming: 4 bases; J trimming: 4 bases; junction bases outside the gene matches: 8. The germline V gene encodes CDR1 MDHEN and CDR2 SYDVKM. CDR3 nucleotides: TGTGCCAGCAGTTCGAACGACGGACTAGCGGGGGGAGAGACCCAGTACTTC. Translation: CASSSNDGLAGGETQYF.

V and J are TRBV4-3 and TRBJ2-7, with D perhaps TRBD1 (5 bases). Trimming cost V 3 bases and J 5 bases, with 17 bases left between them. The CDR3 has 15 amino acids. Germline V CDR1 and CDR2: LGHNA, YSLEER. CDR3 in amino acids: CASSQTVGLNNEQYF. CDR3 DNA sequence: TGCGCCAGCAGCCAGACAGTTGGGCTGAACAACGAGCAGTACTTC.

The CDR3 reads CAISEDRGKQFF. CDR3 bases: TGTGCCATCAGTGAGGACAGGGGGAAGCAGTTCTTC. The chain couples TRBV10-3 to TRBJ2-1; 9 nucleotides agree with TRBD1. Looked up from germline, CDR1 is ENHRY and CDR2 is SYGVKD. V lost 2 bases, J lost 11 bases, and 1 base stayed unmatched. The CDR3 sequence is 12 residues long.

This chain joins TRBV15 and TRBJ2-3; D is unclear. The CDR3 sequence is 11 residues long. Between the trimmed V and J ends, which lost 1 base and 9 bases, there was a span of 5 bases. The germline CDR1 and CDR2 sequences are LNHNV and YYDKDF (reference sequence). CDR3 bases: TGTGCCACCAGCAGAGGAGAAACGCAGTATTTT. Protein product: CATSRGETQYF.

The gene calls are TRBV25-1 and TRBJ2-1; 9 bases agree with TRBD2. Germline-derived CDR1 and CDR2 are MGHDK and SYGVNS. CDR3 length equals 16 residues. With V trimmed by 3 bases and J by 4 bases, 7 bases remained unmatched. The CDR3 reads CASSDDPGLAYNEQFF. The CDR3 DNA is TGTGCCAGCAGTGACGACCCGGGACTAGCTTACAATGAGCAGTTCTTC.

V usage is TRBV6-1 and J usage is TRBJ2-1, with a possible D match to TRBD2 (6 bases). V gave up 9 bases and J gave up 8 bases, with 11 bases separating them. The CDR3 totals 11 residues. Germline V gene lookup returns CDR1 MNHNS and CDR2 SASEGT. The CDR3 nucleotides read TGTGCCAGGGGGGAGCGGGATGAGCAGTTCTTC. It specifies CARGERDEQFF.

The chain employs TRBV9 and TRBJ2-1; 7 nucleotides match TRBD2. V shed 0 bases and J 8 bases; nucleotides not matched to a gene: 5. The CDR3 has 14 amino acids. The germline V gene has CDR1 SGDLS and CDR2 YYNGEE. This CDR3 is CASSVAAGRDEQFF. The CDR3 DNA reads TGTGCCAGCAGCGTAGCAGCGGGGCGGGATGAGCAGTTCTTC.